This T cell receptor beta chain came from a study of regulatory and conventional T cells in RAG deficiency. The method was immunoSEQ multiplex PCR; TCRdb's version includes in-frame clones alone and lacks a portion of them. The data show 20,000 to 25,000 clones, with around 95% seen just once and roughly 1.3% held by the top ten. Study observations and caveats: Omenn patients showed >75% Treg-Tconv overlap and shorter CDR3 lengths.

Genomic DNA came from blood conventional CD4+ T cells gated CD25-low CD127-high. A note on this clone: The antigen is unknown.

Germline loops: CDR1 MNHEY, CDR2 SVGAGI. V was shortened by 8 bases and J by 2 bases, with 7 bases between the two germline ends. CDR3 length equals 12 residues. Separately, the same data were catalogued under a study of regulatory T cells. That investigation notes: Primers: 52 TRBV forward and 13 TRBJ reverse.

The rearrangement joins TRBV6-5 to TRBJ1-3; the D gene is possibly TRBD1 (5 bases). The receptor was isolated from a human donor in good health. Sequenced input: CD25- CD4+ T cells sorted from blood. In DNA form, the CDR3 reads TGTGCCAGCGCGGGGCCTGGAAACACCATATATTTT. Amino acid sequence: CASAGPGNTIYF.